This T cell receptor (beta chain) was sequenced in a study of T cell responses to AZD1222 COVID-19 vaccine. General study points: Variant regions that are unmutated are reportedly the target of nearly half of spike-specific TCRs. Repertoire sampling occurred only after the peak T cell response. Dominant CD4 TCR responses targeted spike regions 160-218 and 743-854.

Some clones are missing from TCRdb's copy, which holds only in-frame ones; the method was immunoSEQ multiplex PCR. Here the sample spans about 96,000 clones, 70% to 90% being singletons. The CDR3 runs 12 residues. Germline assignment: CDR1 SGHTA and CDR2 FQGNSA. V dropped 5 bases and J dropped 9 bases, with 14 bases sitting between them. With respect to this clone: Its antigen remains unknown.

The gene calls are TRBV7-2 and TRBJ2-7; tentatively, D is TRBD1 (7 bases). Sequenced here: peripheral blood, sampled on day 0 of AZD1222 vaccination. The clonotype comes from an adult in good health. The CDR3: CASSHGGDRQYF. The CDR3 bases are TGTGCCAGCAGCCACGGAGGGGACAGGCAGTACTTC.